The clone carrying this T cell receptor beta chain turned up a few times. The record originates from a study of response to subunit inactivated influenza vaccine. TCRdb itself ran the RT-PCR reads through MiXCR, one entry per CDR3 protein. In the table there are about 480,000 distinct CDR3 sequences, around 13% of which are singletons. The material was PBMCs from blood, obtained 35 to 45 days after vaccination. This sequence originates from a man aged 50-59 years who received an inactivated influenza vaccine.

The CDR3 spells CASSLRDRGPSSYNEQFF. The CDR3 nucleotides read TGTGCCAGCAGCTTACGAGACAGGGGTCCCAGCTCCTACAATGAGCAGTTCTTC. The V gene is TRBV11-1, the J gene TRBJ2-1; TRBD1 matches at 8 bases. Trimming took 2 bases from V and 0 from J; bases not matched to a gene: 9. The CDR3 contains 18 residues. Per the germline V gene, CDR1 is SGHAT and CDR2 is FQDESV (reference sequence). Based on the CDR3 plus reference TRBV11-1 and TRBJ2-1, the full variable domain is EAEVAQSPRYKITEKSQAVAFWCDPISGHATLYWYRQILGQGPELLVQFQDESVVDDSQLPKDRFSAERLKGVDSTLKIQPAELGDSAMYLCASSLRDRGPSSYNEQFFGPGTRLTVL.